The 5 T cell receptor beta chains below come from one sample, sequenced in a study of Graves' ophthalmopathy and Graves' hyperthyroidism. Beta-chain TCR CDR3 regions were amplified from RNA transcripts. First-round RT-PCR employed HTBI primers, with a second-round multiplex PCR after it. TCRdb redid the calling of the multiplex PCR reads with MiXCR, one entry per CDR3 protein. The table includes about 390,000 distinct CDR3 sequences, 15% detected once. Sequences were obtained from peripheral blood. Receptor source: a woman in her late teens or twenties with stable Graves' hyperthyroidism.

Ten or more counts support this clonotype. The genes are TRBV3-1 and TRBJ2-2, with a weak D call TRBD2 (6 bases). The CDR3 sequence is 14 residues long. CDR1 is LGHDT and CDR2 is YNNKEL in the germline V gene (reference sequence). The ends were cut back, 4 bases at V and 2 bases at J, with 8 bases in the middle. The CDR3 DNA sequence: TGTGCCAGCAGCCCCGGGACTAACACCGGGGAGCTGTTTTTT. It yields the protein CASSPGTNTGELFF.

The J gene is TRBJ1-4, the V gene TRBV29-1; a weak D match, TRBD1 (5 bases). Per germline, CDR1 SQVTM and CDR2 ANQGSEA. Trimming took off 4 bases at V and 4 bases at J, with 10 bases between the two ends. This CDR3 spans 13 amino acids. For the CDR3, the DNA is TGCAGCGTTGGATGGGGCGTTAATGAAAAACTGTTTTTT. It translates to CSVGWGVNEKLFF.

This clonotype was counted between two and nine times. The chain couples TRBV11-2 to TRBJ2-7; the D is unclear. Between the trimmed V and J ends, which lost 1 base and 4 bases, there was a span of 8 bases. CDR3 length: 13 amino acids. Germline V CDR1 and CDR2: SGHAT, FQNNGV. The chain's CDR3 is CASSLVIDYEQYF. In DNA form, the CDR3 reads TGTGCCAGCAGCTTAGTAATCGATTACGAGCAGTACTTC.

Ten or more counts support this clonotype. J is TRBJ1-6 and V is TRBV12-3 or TRBV12-4, with a weak D call TRBD1 (6 bases). V was cut by 5 bases and J by 7 bases, with 15 bases left in between. The length of the CDR3 is 15 residues. The DNA of the CDR3 is TGTGCCAGCAGTCGTGGACAGTCTTGGAATTCACCCCTCCACTTT. Protein sequence: CASSRGQSWNSPLHF.

This clonotype was seen at least ten times. The chain uses TRBV2 and TRBJ1-5, with 11 bases matching TRBD1. The germline V gene encodes CDR1 SNHLY and CDR2 FYNNEI. This CDR3 is 15 amino acids long. V was pared by 6 bases and J by 2 bases, with 3 bases of the junction left unmatched. This CDR3 is CASRGTGGGNQPQHF. DNA of the CDR3: TGTGCCAGCAGGGGGACAGGGGGAGGCAATCAGCCCCAGCATTTT.